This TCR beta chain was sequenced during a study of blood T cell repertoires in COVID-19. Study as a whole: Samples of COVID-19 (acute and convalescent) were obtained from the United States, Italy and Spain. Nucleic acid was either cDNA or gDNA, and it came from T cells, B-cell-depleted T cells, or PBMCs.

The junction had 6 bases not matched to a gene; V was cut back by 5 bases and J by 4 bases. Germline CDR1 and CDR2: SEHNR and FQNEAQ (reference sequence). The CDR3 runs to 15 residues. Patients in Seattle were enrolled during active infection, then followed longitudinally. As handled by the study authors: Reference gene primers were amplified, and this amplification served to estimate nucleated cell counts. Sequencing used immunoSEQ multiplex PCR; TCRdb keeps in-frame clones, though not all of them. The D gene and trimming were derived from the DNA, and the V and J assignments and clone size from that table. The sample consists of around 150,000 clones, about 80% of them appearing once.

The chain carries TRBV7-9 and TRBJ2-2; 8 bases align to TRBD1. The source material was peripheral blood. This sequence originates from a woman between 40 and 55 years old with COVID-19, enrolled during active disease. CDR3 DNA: TGTGCCAGCAGCCCCTTAGGGACAGGCACCGGGGAGCTGTTTTTT. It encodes CASSPLGTGTGELFF.